The entry below gives a single T cell receptor (beta chain) sequence along with its context. Source study methods: For nucleated cells, counts were estimated from reference gene primer amplification. Repertoires were generated with immunoSEQ multiplex PCR, while TCRdb's copy carries only in-frame clones and drops some. V and J calls and clone size are as listed in that table; D and trimming were resolved from the DNA. Altogether around 99,000 clones are present, 89% being singletons, with the ten largest covering approximately 5%. These data originate in a study of blood T cell repertoires in COVID-19. Study details: Collection of acute and convalescent COVID-19 samples took place in the United States, Italy and Spain. PBMCs, B-cell-depleted T cells, or T cells provided the cDNA or gDNA that made up the material.

The CDR3 loop spans 14 amino acids. With V trimmed by 3 bases and J by 4 bases, 5 bases remained unmatched. The germline gives CDR1 SGHTS, CDR2 YDEGEE. This receptor was obtained from a man aged 35 to 55 with active or convalescent COVID-19. The J gene is TRBJ1-1, the V gene TRBV5-8; 8 bases line up with TRBD1. The sequencing input was peripheral blood. The CDR3 loop reads CASSYRGTGTEAFF. CDR3 sequence (DNA): TGTGCCAGCAGCTACAGGGGGACGGGCACTGAAGCTTTCTTT.